Sequencing of this TCR beta chain was carried out in a study of tumor-infiltrating lymphocytes in primary liver carcinoma (TCRdb year 2017). Turning to the overall study: The five patients, three men and two women aged 30 to 69 years, had hepatocellular carcinoma (four) or combined HCC and intrahepatic cholangiocarcinoma (one). The five patients had tumors staged T1-T3 N0M0, with maximum diameters ranging from roughly 4.2 to 10 cm. Each sample produced about 3.65 to 7.5 million productive TCRbeta reads, and read depth showed no significant difference between tissue types. For each liver tumor, the study sampled five regions along with adjacent normal tissue and blood, and applied TCRbeta repertoire sequencing, expression microarrays and whole-exome sequencing. Repertoires from technical replicates were highly reproducible, with mean shared-clone rates about 0.9 and correlation coefficients above 0.98. A total of about 35 specimens from 5 patients, comprising 25 or so tumor regions, 5 adjacent noncancerous liver tissues and 5 peripheral blood samples, were covered by TCRbeta repertoire sequencing. To link TCRbeta repertoire diversity to the local molecular phenotype, the approximately 25 tumor region samples were profiled with Agilent mRNA microarrays.

From the cysteine up to the phenylalanine, the CDR3 has a length of 14 residues. Only CDR3 DNA is held: 42 bases, read in frame from base 1. The V end loses 5 bases and the J end loses 0 bases, and a stretch of 11 bases separates them. The germline V gene supplies CDR1 SQVTM and CDR2 ANQGSEA. Using a constant-region primer and ProtoScript II reverse transcriptase, TCRbeta-specific cDNA was reverse-transcribed from 500 ng total RNA. The TCRbeta libraries were prepared through three rounds of nested multiplex PCR following a slightly modified ARM-PCR procedure. Each of the first two PCR rounds ran for approximately 9 cycles using multiplex TRBV1-TRBV30 forward primers together with a Cbeta reverse primer. A final 25-cycle PCR with Deep VentR polymerase added sample barcodes and Illumina adapters. Amplicons of 200-500 bp were gel-purified with a QIAquick gel extraction kit before sequencing. TCRbeta amplicons were sequenced on an Illumina HiSeq 2500 with 250-bp paired-end reads. In the original analysis: To recover full CDR3 sequences, reads were quality-trimmed using Trimmomatic v0.33 and paired reads were then merged using FLASH v1.2.11. V, D and J germline segments were assigned to the rearranged TCRbeta sequences by MiGEC v1.2.1b. Clonotype statistics and Shannon-Wiener diversity indices were calculated with VDJtools v1.0.0. Except for diversity analysis, only the 250 most abundant clonotypes of each sample were used in subsequent analyses to reduce sampling bias. The public reads were reprocessed in TCRdb via fastp at Q25 and MiXCR, keeping in-frame beta chains. Rows are combined by CDR3 protein, so each entry shows the most common genes and DNA. The V and J calls follow TCRdb's processing rather than the paper's. This sample comprises approximately 110,000 distinct CDR3 sequences, 50% to 65% of them detected only once. Around 8.5% of the sample is held by the ten biggest clonotypes.

What the study reported, not specific to this receptor: With just five or six patients in the study, the authors point out that the findings should be validated in a larger study. Repertoire overlap was higher between tumor regions (mean around 35%) than tumor-adjacent (roughly 17%) or tumor-blood (approximately 14%) pairs, consistent with antigen-driven expansion. A significantly larger repertoire fraction was made up by the top 250 clones in tumors than in blood (p = 0.039). Bulk unsorted samples precluded comparing CD4+ and CD8+ T cell repertoires. Only about 7-25% of top clones were found in all five regions of a tumor, suggesting spatial heterogeneity of tumor-infiltrating T cells. Only the TCR beta chain was sequenced, which likely underestimates true repertoire diversity because unpaired alpha chains were not captured.

Total RNA and DNA were co-extracted without cell sorting from roughly 20-30 mg of bulk tissue using the AllPrep DNA/RNA mini kit. A few patients with histopathologically diagnosed primary liver carcinoma underwent surgical resection in China between late 2015 and 2016. Patients had chronic HBV infection and were treatment-naive at sampling. Five spatially separated regions were sampled per tumor: superior, inferior, left-lateral and right-lateral poles, plus the tumor centre. Histological examination found more than 90% viable tumor cells in every tumor sample. Pieces of fresh tumor and adjacent tissue were cut in half, with one half kept in RNAlater at -80 degrees C and the other half sent for histology. This clonotype was found many times. Which antigen it targets is not known. Base-call qualities are not available, and no considerably larger clone is one nucleotide away.

This clonotype originated in a woman aged 55 to 70 with primary liver carcinoma and hepatitis B virus infection. The sample taken for sequencing was liver tumor tissue from sampling region 1. The label giving this sample's cell subset or site can be read as: tumor region T1, superior pole. This chain joins TRBV29-1 to TRBJ1-3; the D gene is unclear. The CDR3 region: CSVLGSHSGNTIYF. The DNA sequence is TGCAGCGTTCTGGGATCCCACTCTGGAAACACCATATATTTT.